This TCR beta chain was sequenced during a study of technical replicates of blood from several donors. TCRdb keeps only in-frame clones here, not all; method: immunoSEQ multiplex PCR. The table has roughly 80,000 clones, 85% to 95% seen once; the top ten hold approximately 0.45%. Germline-derived CDR1 and CDR2 are SGHNT and YYREEE (reference sequence). Deletions cut 10 bases from V and 3 bases from J, with 17 bases between. The CDR3 extends over 13 amino acids. The sequencing input was T cells isolated from PBMCs. V gene TRBV5-4 combines with J gene TRBJ2-7, with TRBD1 as a possible D gene (6 bases). This clonotype originated in a human donor in good health. The CDR3 bases are TGTGCCTCCGGCCTGGACAGACACTACGAGCAGTACTTC. As protein: CASGLDRHYEQYF.